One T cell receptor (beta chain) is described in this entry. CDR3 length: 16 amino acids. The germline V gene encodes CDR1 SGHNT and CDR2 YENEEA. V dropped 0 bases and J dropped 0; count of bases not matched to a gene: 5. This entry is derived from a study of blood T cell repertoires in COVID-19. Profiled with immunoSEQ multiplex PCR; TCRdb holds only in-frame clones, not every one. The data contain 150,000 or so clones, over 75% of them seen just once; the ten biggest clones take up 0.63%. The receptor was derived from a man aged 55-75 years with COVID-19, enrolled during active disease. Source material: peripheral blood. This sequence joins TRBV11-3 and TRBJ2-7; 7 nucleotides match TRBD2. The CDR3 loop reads CASSLDQWEGSYEQYF. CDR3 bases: TGTGCCAGCAGCTTAGACCAGTGGGAGGGCTCCTACGAGCAGTACTTC. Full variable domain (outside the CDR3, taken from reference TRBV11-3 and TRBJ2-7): EAGVVQSPRYKIIEKKQPVAFWCNPISGHNTLYWYLQNLGQGPELLIRYENEEAVDDSQLPKDRFSAERLKGVDSTLKIQPAELGDSAVYLCASSLDQWEGSYEQYFGPGTRLTVT.